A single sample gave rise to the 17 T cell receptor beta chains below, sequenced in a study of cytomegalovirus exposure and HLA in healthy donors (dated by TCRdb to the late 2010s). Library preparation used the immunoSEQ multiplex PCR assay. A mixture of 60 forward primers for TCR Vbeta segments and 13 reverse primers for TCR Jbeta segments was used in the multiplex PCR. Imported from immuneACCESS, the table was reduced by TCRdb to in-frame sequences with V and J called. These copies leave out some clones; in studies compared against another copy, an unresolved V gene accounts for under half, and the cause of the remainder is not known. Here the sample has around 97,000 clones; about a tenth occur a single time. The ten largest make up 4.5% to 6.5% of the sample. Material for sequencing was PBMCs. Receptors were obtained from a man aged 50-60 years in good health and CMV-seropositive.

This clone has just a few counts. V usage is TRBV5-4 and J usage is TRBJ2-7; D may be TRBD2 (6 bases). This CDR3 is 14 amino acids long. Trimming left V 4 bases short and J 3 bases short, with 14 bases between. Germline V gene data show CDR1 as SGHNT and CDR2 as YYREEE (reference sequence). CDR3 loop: CASSAGLLDYEQYF. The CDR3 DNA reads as TGTGCCAGCAGCGCGGGACTTTTAGACTACGAGCAGTACTTC.

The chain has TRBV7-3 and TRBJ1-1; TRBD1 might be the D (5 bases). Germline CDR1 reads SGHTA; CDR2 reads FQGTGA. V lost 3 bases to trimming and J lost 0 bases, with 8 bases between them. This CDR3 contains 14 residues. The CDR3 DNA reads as TGTGCCAGCAGCTTGGGGGGACTGAACACTGAAGCTTTCTTT. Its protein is CASSLGGLNTEAFF.

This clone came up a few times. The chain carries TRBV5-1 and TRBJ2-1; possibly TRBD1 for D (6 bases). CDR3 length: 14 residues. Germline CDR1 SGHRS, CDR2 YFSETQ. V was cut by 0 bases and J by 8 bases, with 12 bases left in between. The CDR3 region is CASSLGQEMDEQFF. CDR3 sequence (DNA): TGCGCCAGCAGCTTGGGACAGGAGATGGATGAGCAGTTCTTC.

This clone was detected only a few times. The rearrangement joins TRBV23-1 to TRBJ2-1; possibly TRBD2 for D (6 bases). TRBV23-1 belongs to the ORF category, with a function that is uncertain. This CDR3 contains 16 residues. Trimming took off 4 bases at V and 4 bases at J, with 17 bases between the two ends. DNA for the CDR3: TGCGCCAGCAGTCTTGGGGAGGACCCCACTTACAATGAGCAGTTCTTC. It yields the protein CASSLGEDPTYNEQFF.

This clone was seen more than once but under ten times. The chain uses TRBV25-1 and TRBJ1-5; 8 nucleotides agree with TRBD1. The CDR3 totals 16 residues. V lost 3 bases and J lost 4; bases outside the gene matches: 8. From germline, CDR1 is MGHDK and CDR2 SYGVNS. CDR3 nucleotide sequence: TGTGCCAGCAGTGACAATTCCAGGGGGCCGAATCAGCCCCAGCATTTT. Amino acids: CASSDNSRGPNQPQHF.

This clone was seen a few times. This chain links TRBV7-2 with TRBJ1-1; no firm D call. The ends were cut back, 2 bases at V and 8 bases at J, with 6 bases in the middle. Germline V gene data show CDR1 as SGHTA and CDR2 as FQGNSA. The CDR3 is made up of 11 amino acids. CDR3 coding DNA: TGTGCCAGCAGCTTACACTCGGAAGCTTTCTTT. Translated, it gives CASSLHSEAFF.

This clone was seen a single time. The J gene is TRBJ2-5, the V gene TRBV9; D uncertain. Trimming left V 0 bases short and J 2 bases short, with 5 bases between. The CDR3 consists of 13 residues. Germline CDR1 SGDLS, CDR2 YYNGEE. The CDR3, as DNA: TGTGCCAGCAGCGTAGATCGGCAAGAGACCCAGTACTTC. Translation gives CASSVDRQETQYF. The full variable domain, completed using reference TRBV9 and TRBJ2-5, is DSGVTQTPKHLITATGQRVTLRCSPRSGDLSVYWYQQSLDQGLQFLIQYYNGEERAKGNILERFSAQQFPDLHSELNLSSLELGDSALYFCASSVDRQETQYFGPGTRLLVL.

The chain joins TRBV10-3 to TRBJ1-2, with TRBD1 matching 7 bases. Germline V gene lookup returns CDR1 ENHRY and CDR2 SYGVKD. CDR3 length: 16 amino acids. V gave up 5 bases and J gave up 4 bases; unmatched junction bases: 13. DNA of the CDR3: TGTGCCATCAGTTCCGGGACAGTAATCGACGGCTATGGCTACACCTTC. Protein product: CAISSGTVIDGYGYTF.

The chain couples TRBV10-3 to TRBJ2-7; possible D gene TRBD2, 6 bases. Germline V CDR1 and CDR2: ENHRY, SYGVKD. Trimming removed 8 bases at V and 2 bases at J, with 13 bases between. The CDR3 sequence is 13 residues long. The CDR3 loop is CAIPVGGPYEQYF. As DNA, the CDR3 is TGTGCCATCCCCGTCGGGGGTCCCTACGAGCAGTACTTC.

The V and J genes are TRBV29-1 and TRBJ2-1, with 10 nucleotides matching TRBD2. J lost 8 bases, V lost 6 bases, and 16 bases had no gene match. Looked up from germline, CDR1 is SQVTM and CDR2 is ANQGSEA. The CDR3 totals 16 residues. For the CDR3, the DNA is TGCAGCGTCATACCTTGCCTAGCGGGAGTAGACGATGAGCAGTTCTTC. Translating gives CSVIPCLAGVDDEQFF.

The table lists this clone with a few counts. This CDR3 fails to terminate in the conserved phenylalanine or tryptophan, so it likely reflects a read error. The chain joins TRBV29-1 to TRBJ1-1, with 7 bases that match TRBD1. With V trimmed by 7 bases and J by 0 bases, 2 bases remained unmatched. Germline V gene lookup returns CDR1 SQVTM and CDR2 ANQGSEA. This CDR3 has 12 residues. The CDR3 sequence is CSAGQVNTEAFL. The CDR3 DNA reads TGCAGCGCTGGACAGGTGAACACTGAAGCTTTCCTT.

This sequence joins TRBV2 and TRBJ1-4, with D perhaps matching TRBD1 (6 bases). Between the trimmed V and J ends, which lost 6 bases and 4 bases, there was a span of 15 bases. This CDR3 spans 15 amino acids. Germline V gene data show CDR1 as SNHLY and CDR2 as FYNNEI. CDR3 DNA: TGTGCCAGCAGCGAACAGGGTAGGGGTAATGAAAAACTGTTTTTT. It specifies CASSEQGRGNEKLFF.

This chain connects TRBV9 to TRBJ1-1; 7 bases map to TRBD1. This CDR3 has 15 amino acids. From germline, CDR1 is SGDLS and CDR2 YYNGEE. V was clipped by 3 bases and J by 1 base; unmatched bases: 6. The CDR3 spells CASSGTGQPNTEAFF. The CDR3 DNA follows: TGTGCCAGCAGCGGTACGGGACAGCCGAACACTGAAGCTTTCTTT.

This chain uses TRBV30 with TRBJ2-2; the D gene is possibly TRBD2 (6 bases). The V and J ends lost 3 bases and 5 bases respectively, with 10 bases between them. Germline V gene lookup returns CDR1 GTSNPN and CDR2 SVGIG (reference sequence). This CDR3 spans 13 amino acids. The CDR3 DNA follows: TGTGCCTGGAGGGGACTGATGACCGGGGAGCTGTTTTTT. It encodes CAWRGLMTGELFF.

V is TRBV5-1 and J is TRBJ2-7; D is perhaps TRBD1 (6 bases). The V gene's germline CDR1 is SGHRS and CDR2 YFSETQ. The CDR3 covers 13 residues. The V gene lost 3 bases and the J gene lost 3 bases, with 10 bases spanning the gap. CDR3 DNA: TGCGCCAGCAGCTCAACAGGGAACTACGAGCAGTACTTC. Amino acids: CASSSTGNYEQYF.

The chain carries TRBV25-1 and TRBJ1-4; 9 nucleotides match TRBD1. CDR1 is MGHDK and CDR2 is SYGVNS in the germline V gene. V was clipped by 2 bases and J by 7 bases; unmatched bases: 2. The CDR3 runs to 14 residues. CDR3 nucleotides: TGTGCCAGCAGTGAAGGGACAGGGTTTGAAAAACTGTTTTTT. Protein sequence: CASSEGTGFEKLFF.

As DNA, the CDR3 is TGTGCCAGCAGTCACCCGGGACAGGCCTACGAGCAGTACTTC. Protein product: CASSHPGQAYEQYF. V gene TRBV28 combines with J gene TRBJ2-7; 8 nucleotides line up with TRBD1. The CDR3 sequence is 14 residues long. J lost 2 bases, V lost 5 bases, and 5 bases had no gene match. Germline V gene sequence: CDR1 MDHEN, CDR2 SYDVKM.